This T cell receptor (beta chain) was identified during a study of human T cells and chemical hapten exposure. About the study: Chiefly female patients presented with alopecia areata, totalis or universalis.

Sample time point: pre-sensitization, week 0. Stated treatment: therapeutic diphenylcyclopropenone sensitization with weekly scalp DPC. Trimming cost V 4 bases and J 9 bases; bases outside gene matches: 6. The CDR3 runs 13 residues. Germline CDR1 reads MNHNY; CDR2 reads SVGAGI (reference sequence). Findings and caveats of the study: PT1 expanded TCR numbers rose with patch test score.

Individual cDNA molecules in this library carried unique molecular identifiers. Each CDR3 protein is one row after TCRdb ran MiXCR on the RACE reads. The sample records 300,000 to 450,000 distinct CDR3 sequences, approximately 5.1% being singletons. This clonotype was recorded at least ten times. Its antigen is not identified. The TCR was taken from a woman aged 45 to 65 with alopecia areata. Some clones in this sample may be carry-over from other donors' samples. The starting material was whole blood, obtained in connection with sensitization to the hapten diphenylcyclopropenone (DPC). The J gene is TRBJ2-1, the V gene TRBV6-6; TRBD1 aligns across 7 bases. In DNA, the CDR3 is TGTGCCAGCAGTTCGGACAGGCAGGTTGAGCAGTTCTTC. It yields the protein CASSSDRQVEQFF.